The rows below give T cell receptor beta chains drawn from one sample of a study of blood T cell repertoires in COVID-19. TCRdb keeps only in-frame clones here, not all; method: immunoSEQ multiplex PCR. Of 400,000 to 500,000 clones listed, about 88% are singletons. The sample consisted of PBMCs or T cells enriched from blood (not recorded which). Every receptor here comes from a woman aged 18-35 years who had been exposed to COVID-19. CDR3s include the opening cysteine and the closing phenylalanine or tryptophan. The D gene is left open where the match is weak. For some rows the clone size is stated as once, few or many, or as a class when expanded; others skip it.

J gene,clone size,D gene,V gene,CDR3 DNA,CDR3 protein
TRBJ2-7,NA,TRBD1,TRBV28,TGTGCCAGCACCAGGACAGGGACCTTCGAGCAGTACTTC,CASTRTGTFEQYF
TRBJ2-7,NA,NA,TRBV15,TGTGCCACCAGCAGAGCGGGGATCCTAATGGAGCAGTACTTC,CATSRAGILMEQYF
TRBJ2-1,once,TRBD2,TRBV29-1,TGCAGCGTTGCGCCGGGAGGGACCTACAATGAGCAGTTCTTC,CSVAPGGTYNEQFF
TRBJ2-1,NA,TRBD2,TRBV7-9,TGTGCCAGCAGCTTAGGGACTAGCGGGAAGCTTAATGAGCAGTTCTTC,CASSLGTSGKLNEQFF
TRBJ2-7,once,NA,TRBV27,TGTGCCAGCAGCTCGGGGAGCTCCTACGAGCAGTACTTC,CASSSGSSYEQYF
TRBJ1-1,NA,NA,TRBV29-1,TGCAGCGTTGAAATGATCGGGGACACTGAAGCTTTCTTT,CSVEMIGDTEAFF
TRBJ2-7,NA,TRBD1,TRBV28,TGTGCCAGCAGTTTCCCACAGGGGCCCAATTTCTACGAGCAGTACTTC,CASSFPQGPNFYEQYF
TRBJ2-2,NA,TRBD1,TRBV11-1,TGTGCCAGCAGCTTACAGGGGGCGGGCACCGGGGAGCTGTTTTTT,CASSLQGAGTGELFF
TRBJ2-5,NA,TRBD2,TRBV30,TGTGCCTGGACGGTGGGGGGGGAGACCCAGTACTTC,CAWTVGGETQYF
TRBJ2-7,NA,NA,TRBV14,TGTGCCAGCAGCCATGTCGGCAGCGGAGACTTTCCCTACGAGCAGTACTTC,CASSHVGSGDFPYEQYF
TRBJ2-7,NA,TRBD1,TRBV7-8,TGTGCCAGCAGCTTAGACGGGACAGCACCCTACGAGCAGTACTTC,CASSLDGTAPYEQYF
TRBJ2-2,NA,NA,TRBV28,TGTGCCAGCATCACAGGGAACACCGGGGAGCTGTTTTTT,CASITGNTGELFF
TRBJ2-7,NA,TRBD2,TRBV6-1,TGTGCCAGCAGTGATAGCGGGAGGGTAAGGGGCGAGCAGTACTTC,CASSDSGRVRGEQYF
TRBJ2-3,NA,NA,TRBV9,TGTGCCAGCAGCGTAGTCGGGGGGCCTTACACAGATACGCAGTATTTT,CASSVVGGPYTDTQYF
TRBJ2-3,NA,TRBD1,TRBV19,TGTGCCAGTAGTATAGCAGGACAGGGGGCAGATACGCAGTATTTT,CASSIAGQGADTQYF
TRBJ1-2,NA,NA,TRBV19,TGTGCCAGTATAATGTCGGCAGGGAAGTATGGCTACACCTTC,CASIMSAGKYGYTF
TRBJ1-2,NA,TRBD1,TRBV4-3,TGCGCCAGCAGCCTAGCCTGGACAGGGGCTAACTATGGCTACACCTTC,CASSLAWTGANYGYTF
TRBJ2-1,NA,TRBD1,TRBV9,TGTGCCAGCAGCGATCGGAAGACAGGGACCCTTTACAATGAGCAGTTCTTC,CASSDRKTGTLYNEQFF
TRBJ2-7,NA,TRBD2,TRBV7-2,TGTGCCAGCAGCCAAAGCGGAGCGGGAACCTACGAGCAGTACTTC,CASSQSGAGTYEQYF
TRBJ1-1,NA,NA,TRBV25-1,TGTGCCAGCAGTGAATTGGGTACCTCAGGTTTTAACACTGAAGCTTTCTTT,CASSELGTSGFNTEAFF
TRBJ1-6,NA,TRBD1,TRBV7-9,TGTGCCAGCAGCTTACTGACAGGGAGAGGTTCACCCCTCCACTTT,CASSLLTGRGSPLHF
TRBJ1-1,NA,TRBD1,TRBV28,TGTGCCAGCAGTTTGCAGGGGGCGGGGACTGAAGCTTTCTTT,CASSLQGAGTEAFF
TRBJ2-2,NA,NA,TRBV6-5,TGTGCCAGCAGTTTCCGGGTGTGGGACACCGGGGAGCTGTTTTTT,CASSFRVWDTGELFF
TRBJ2-7,NA,NA,TRBV7-2,TGTGCCAGCAGCTTAGAGGGGCAACGGTACGAGCAGTACTTC,CASSLEGQRYEQYF
TRBJ1-2,NA,TRBD1,TRBV7-2,TGTGCCAGCAGCTACGACAGGGGGAACTATGGCTACACCTTC,CASSYDRGNYGYTF
TRBJ2-7,NA,TRBD2,TRBV9,TGTGCCAGCAGCGCGACTAGCGGGGGGGCCTACGAGCAGTACTTC,CASSATSGGAYEQYF
TRBJ1-2,NA,TRBD1,TRBV20-1,TGCAGTGCTAGTCGGGACAGGGGGATGGATGGCTACACCTTC,CSASRDRGMDGYTF
TRBJ2-7,NA,TRBD1,TRBV2,TGTGCCAGCAGGCCCCGTGACAGGGGGTCGGCAGCCTACGAGCAGTACTTC,CASRPRDRGSAAYEQYF
TRBJ2-1,NA,TRBD2,TRBV4-1,TGCGCCAGCAGCCATCCCGGGACTAGCGGGACCTACAATGAGCAGTTCTTC,CASSHPGTSGTYNEQFF
TRBJ2-4,NA,NA,TRBV5-5,TGTGCCAGCAGCTTGGGACTAGGGGAGTACTTC,CASSLGLGEYF
TRBJ1-1,NA,NA,TRBV28,TGTGCCAGCAGTGAGCAGAACACTGAAGCTTTCTTT,CASSEQNTEAFF
TRBJ2-7,NA,TRBD1,TRBV7-2,TGTGCCAGCAGACAACGGACAGGGGAAATCTACGAGCAGTACTTC,CASRQRTGEIYEQYF
TRBJ1-1,NA,NA,TRBV28,TGTGCCAGCAGCCTCGAGGGCCTGAACACTGAAGCTTTCTTT,CASSLEGLNTEAFF
TRBJ1-2,once,NA,TRBV6-5,TGTGCCAGCAGGAACTACGCGACGGGAGGCTACACCTTC,CASRNYATGGYTF
TRBJ1-1,NA,NA,TRBV18,TGTGCCAGCTCACCTGACAGGATGAACACTGAAGCTTTCTTT,CASSPDRMNTEAFF
TRBJ2-2,NA,NA,TRBV6-5,TGTGCCAGCAGCCGAGGAGGACTCGGGGAGCTGTTTTTT,CASSRGGLGELFF
TRBJ1-5,NA,NA,TRBV7-2,TGTGCCAGCAGCTTAGTGATCCCGGGGGTGGATCGGAATCAGCCCCAGCATTTT,CASSLVIPGVDRNQPQHF
TRBJ2-3,NA,NA,TRBV19,TGTGCCAGTAGTCCCCGGGGAGCAATTTACACAGATACGCAGTATTTT,CASSPRGAIYTDTQYF
TRBJ2-7,NA,TRBD1,TRBV18,TGTGCCAGCTCACCTGACAGGGACGAGCAGTACTTC,CASSPDRDEQYF
TRBJ1-5,NA,TRBD1,TRBV2,TGTGCCAGCAGCCTAAAAGGCCGGGACAGGGAGTCGGATAGCAATCAGCCCCAGCATTTT,CASSLKGRDRESDSNQPQHF
TRBJ2-7,NA,NA,TRBV6-2/TRBV6-3,TGTGCCAGCAGTTTCCCGGGCCTAGCCACACCCTACGAGCAGTACTTC,CASSFPGLATPYEQYF
TRBJ2-3,NA,TRBD2,TRBV5-5,TGTGCCAGCAGCTTAGGTAGCGGGATAGATACGCAGTATTTT,CASSLGSGIDTQYF
TRBJ2-6,NA,TRBD1,TRBV3-1/TRBV3-2,TGTGCCAGCAGCCGGCGACAGGGTGTGAGCGGGGCCAACGTCCTGACTTTC,CASSRRQGVSGANVLTF
TRBJ1-2,NA,NA,TRBV6-5,TGTGCCAGCACCGAAAACCACTACTATGGCTACACCTTC,CASTENHYYGYTF
TRBJ2-5,NA,TRBD2,TRBV4-1,TGCGCCAGCAGCCAAGATGGAGGACTAGCGGGGGCAACGAAGCAGACCCAGTACTTC,CASSQDGGLAGATKQTQYF
TRBJ1-2,NA,NA,TRBV19,TGTGCCAGTAGTACACGGGACAATGGGAACTATGGCTACACCTTC,CASSTRDNGNYGYTF
TRBJ2-1,NA,NA,TRBV2,TGTGCCAGCAGTGCTTCCATAGTTTCCAACTCTATCTCCTACAATGAGCAGTTCTTC,CASSASIVSNSISYNEQFF
TRBJ2-1,few,TRBD2,TRBV27,TGTGCCAGCAGTCGCGCGGGGGGCCGTTACAATGAGCAGTTCTTC,CASSRAGGRYNEQFF
TRBJ1-2,NA,NA,TRBV5-4,TGTGCCAGCAGCTTGGATACAGGTGACTATGGCTACACCTTC,CASSLDTGDYGYTF
TRBJ2-7,NA,NA,TRBV2,TGTGCCAGCATTGGGGCTTACGAGCAGTACTTC,CASIGAYEQYF
TRBJ1-2,NA,NA,TRBV18,TGTGCCAGCTCTGGGGGAGGCGATGGCTACACCTTC,CASSGGGDGYTF
TRBJ1-1,NA,TRBD1,TRBV3-1/TRBV3-2,TGTGCCAGCAGCTTAAAGTCGGCAGGGGGGCACACTGAAGCTTTCTTT,CASSLKSAGGHTEAFF
TRBJ1-1,NA,TRBD1,TRBV2,TGTGCCAGCAGCAAGGACAGGGAGAACACTGAAGCTTTCTTT,CASSKDRENTEAFF
TRBJ2-7,NA,NA,TRBV24-1,TGTGCCACCAGTGATTGGAGGGACCACGAGCAGTACTTC,CATSDWRDHEQYF
TRBJ1-1,NA,NA,TRBV7-3,TGTGCCAGCAGCTTAGGGGTCGGAGGCACTGAAGCTTTCTTT,CASSLGVGGTEAFF
TRBJ2-7,NA,NA,TRBV21-1,TGTGCCAGCAACCCCCGGGACAGGGCCTACGAGCAGTACTTC,CASNPRDRAYEQYF
TRBJ2-7,NA,TRBD2,TRBV9,TGTGCCAGCAGCGTAGGTCTAGCGGGGCCAATTTACGAGCAGTACTTC,CASSVGLAGPIYEQYF
TRBJ1-6,NA,TRBD1,TRBV7-2,TGTGCCAGCAGCACTGGGACAGGGCATAATTCACCCCTCCACTTT,CASSTGTGHNSPLHF
TRBJ1-1,few,NA,TRBV28,TGTGCCAGCAGTACCGGGAAGAGGACTGAAGCTTTCTTT,CASSTGKRTEAFF